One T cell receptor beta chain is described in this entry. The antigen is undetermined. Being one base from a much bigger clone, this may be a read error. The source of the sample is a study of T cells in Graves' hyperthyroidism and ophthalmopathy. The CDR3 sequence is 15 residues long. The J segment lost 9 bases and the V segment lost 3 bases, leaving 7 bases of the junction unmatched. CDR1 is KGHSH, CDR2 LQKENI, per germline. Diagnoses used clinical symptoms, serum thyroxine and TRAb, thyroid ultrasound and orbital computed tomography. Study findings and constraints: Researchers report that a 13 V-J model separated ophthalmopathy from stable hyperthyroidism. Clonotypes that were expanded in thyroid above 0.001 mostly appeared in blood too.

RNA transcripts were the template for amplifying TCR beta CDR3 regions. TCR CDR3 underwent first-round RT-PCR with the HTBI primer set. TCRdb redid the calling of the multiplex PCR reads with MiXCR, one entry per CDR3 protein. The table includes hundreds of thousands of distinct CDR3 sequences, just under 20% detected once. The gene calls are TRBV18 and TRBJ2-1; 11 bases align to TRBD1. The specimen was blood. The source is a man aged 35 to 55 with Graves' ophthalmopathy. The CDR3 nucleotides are TGTGCCAGCTCACCGGGACAGGGGGGAGTTAGTGAGCAGTTCTTC. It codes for CASSPGQGGVSEQFF.